The 11 T cell receptor beta chains reported below all come from one sample, sequenced in a study of T cells expressing NK-cell markers. Using the 5' RACE reads, TCRdb records one entry per CDR3 protein without DNA. The specimen's table records 200,000 to 300,000 distinct CDR3 sequences. Sequenced: blood T cells: a sorted CD56 or NKG2C T cell subset, CD4+ or CD8+ T cells, or bulk PBMC T cells (not recorded which). These receptors all come from a man between 18 and 29 years old in good health.

The chain carries TRBV11-2 and TRBJ2-1; TCRdb outputs TRBD2, but without DNA this stays unchecked. Germline V gene data show CDR1 as SGHAT and CDR2 as FQNNGV. CDR3 size: 16 residues. The CDR3 reads CASSRLQRNRYNEQFF.

The chain couples TRBV6-1 to TRBJ2-3. This CDR3 region has 13 residues. The germline CDR1 and CDR2 sequences are MNHNS and SASEGT. The CDR3: CATHQSGTDTQYF.

This chain uses TRBV5-5 with TRBJ2-2. The CDR3 consists of 15 residues. Germline CDR1 reads SGHKS; CDR2 reads YYEKEE (reference sequence). This chain's CDR3 is CASSLVFSRPGELFF.

The CDR3 sequence is CASSFKGNYGYTF. This chain uses TRBV12-3 or TRBV12-4 with TRBJ1-2; TCRdb proposes TRBD1, but this gene call is untestable without DNA. There are 13 residues in the CDR3.

This chain uses TRBV14 with TRBJ2-1; TCRdb's D call of TRBD2 is untestable without DNA. The CDR3 runs 15 residues. Germline V gene data show CDR1 as SGHDN and CDR2 as FVKESK. The CDR3 loop is CASSLTSGPYNEQFF.

The rearrangement links TRBV6-5 to TRBJ2-3; with no DNA, the TCRdb D assignment of TRBD2 cannot be verified. The CDR3 is 16 amino acids. The germline V gene has CDR1 MNHEY and CDR2 SVGAGI. The CDR3 protein is CASSYGTSGSGDTQYF.

The chain couples TRBV5-1 to TRBJ2-3; TCRdb returns TRBD2, unconfirmable since there is no DNA. The CDR3 has 17 amino acids. Germline V gives CDR1 SGHRS, CDR2 YFSETQ. This CDR3 is CASSLEPSGIPTDTQYF.

This chain connects TRBV6-1 to TRBJ2-3; TCRdb's D call, TRBD1, is unchecked because there is no DNA. Germline loops: CDR1 MNHNS, CDR2 SASEGT. The CDR3 totals 14 residues. This CDR3 is CASSTSTGSGTQYF.

The genes are TRBV7-2 and TRBJ2-2; TCRdb outputs TRBD1, but without DNA this stays unchecked. CDR3 length: 14 residues. The V gene's germline CDR1 is SGHTA and CDR2 FQGNSA. CDR3 in amino acids: CASSPGPLTGELFF.

This chain joins TRBV6-4 and TRBJ2-1; without DNA, the TCRdb call of TRBD1 cannot be checked. The germline V gene has CDR1 MRHNA and CDR2 SNTAGT. There are 21 residues in the CDR3. This chain's CDR3 is CASSPKGEGKGARFASNEQFF.

The CDR3 is CASSPRPGVDEQYF. The genes are TRBV9 and TRBJ2-7; the TCRdb D gene call, TRBD1, has no DNA to confirm it. This CDR3 has 14 residues. Per the germline V gene, CDR1 is SGDLS and CDR2 is YYNGEE.